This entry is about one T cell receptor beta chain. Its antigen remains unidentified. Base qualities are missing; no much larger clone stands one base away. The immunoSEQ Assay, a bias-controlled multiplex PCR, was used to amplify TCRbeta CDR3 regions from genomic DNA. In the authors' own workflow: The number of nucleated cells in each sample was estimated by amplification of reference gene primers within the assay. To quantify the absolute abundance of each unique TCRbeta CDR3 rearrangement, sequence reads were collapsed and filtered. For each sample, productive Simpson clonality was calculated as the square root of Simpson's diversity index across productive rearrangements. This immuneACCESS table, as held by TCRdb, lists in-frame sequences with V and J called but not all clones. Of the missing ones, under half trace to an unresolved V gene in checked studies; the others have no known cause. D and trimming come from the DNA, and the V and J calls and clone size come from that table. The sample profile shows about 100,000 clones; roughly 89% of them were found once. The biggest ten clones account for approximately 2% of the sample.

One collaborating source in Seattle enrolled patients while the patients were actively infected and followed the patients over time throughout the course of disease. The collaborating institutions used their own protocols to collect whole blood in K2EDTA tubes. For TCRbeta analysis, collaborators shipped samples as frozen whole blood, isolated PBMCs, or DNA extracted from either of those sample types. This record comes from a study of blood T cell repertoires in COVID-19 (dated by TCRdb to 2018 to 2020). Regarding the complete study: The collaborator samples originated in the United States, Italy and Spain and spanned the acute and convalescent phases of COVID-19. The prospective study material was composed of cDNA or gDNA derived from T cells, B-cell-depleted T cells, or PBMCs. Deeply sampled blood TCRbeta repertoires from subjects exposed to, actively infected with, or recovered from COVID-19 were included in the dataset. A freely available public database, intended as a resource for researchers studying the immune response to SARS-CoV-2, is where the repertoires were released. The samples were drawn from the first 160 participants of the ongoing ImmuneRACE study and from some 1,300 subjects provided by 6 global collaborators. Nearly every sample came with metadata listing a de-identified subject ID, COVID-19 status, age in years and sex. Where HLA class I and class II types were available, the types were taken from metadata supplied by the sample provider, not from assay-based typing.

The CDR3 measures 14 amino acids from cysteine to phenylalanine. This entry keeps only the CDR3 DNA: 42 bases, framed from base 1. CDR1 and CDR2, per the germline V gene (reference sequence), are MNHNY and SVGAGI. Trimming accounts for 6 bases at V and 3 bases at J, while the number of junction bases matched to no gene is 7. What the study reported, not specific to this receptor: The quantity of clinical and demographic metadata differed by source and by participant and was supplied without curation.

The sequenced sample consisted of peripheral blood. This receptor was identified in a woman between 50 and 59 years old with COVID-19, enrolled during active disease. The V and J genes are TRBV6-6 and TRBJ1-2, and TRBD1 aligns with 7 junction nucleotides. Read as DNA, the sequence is TGTGCCAGCAGCCAAGGGGGCACCTACTATGGCTACACCTTC. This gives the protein CASSQGGTYYGYTF.